Listed below are T cell receptor beta chains from one sample, sequenced in a study of blood T cell repertoires in COVID-19. This table comes from immunoSEQ multiplex PCR, and its TCRdb copy is limited to in-frame clones, with some not included. The sample records approximately 140,000 clones, 85% to 90% being singletons. The specimen was peripheral blood. These receptors all come from a man aged 18 to 30 with COVID-19, enrolled during active disease. Both conserved end residues are part of each CDR3. The D gene is left open where the match is weak. Part of the rows lack a size; the others show once, few, many or a class for expanded clones.

V gene: TRBV20-1
D gene: .
clone size: .
CDR3 length: 11
J gene: TRBJ2-2
CDR3 protein: CSARRARELFF
CDR3 DNA: TGCAGTGCTAGGAGGGCTAGGGAGCTGTTTTTT

V gene: TRBV28
D gene: .
clone size: .
CDR3 length: 14
J gene: TRBJ2-1
CDR3 protein: CASSFLGAGNEQFF
CDR3 DNA: TGTGCCAGCAGTTTCTTGGGGGCAGGGAATGAGCAGTTCTTC

V gene: TRBV11-3
D gene: .
clone size: few
CDR3 length: 14
J gene: TRBJ2-1
CDR3 protein: CASSLYGRGNEQFF
CDR3 DNA: TGTGCCAGCAGCTTGTATGGGAGAGGCAATGAGCAGTTCTTC

V gene: TRBV29-1
D gene: TRBD2
clone size: .
CDR3 length: 14
J gene: TRBJ2-5
CDR3 protein: CSVEGGEGQETQYF
CDR3 DNA: TGCAGCGTTGAGGGGGGGGAAGGGCAAGAGACCCAGTACTTC

V gene: TRBV20-1
D gene: .
clone size: .
CDR3 length: 14
J gene: TRBJ2-3
CDR3 protein: CSASTLGATDTQYF
CDR3 DNA: TGCAGTGCGAGTACCCTAGGGGCCACAGATACGCAGTATTTT

V gene: TRBV7-9
D gene: .
clone size: few
CDR3 length: 14
J gene: TRBJ1-2
CDR3 protein: CASSLALDSSGYTF
CDR3 DNA: TGTGCCAGCAGCTTAGCCCTGGACAGTTCTGGCTACACCTTC

V gene: TRBV4-3
D gene: TRBD2
clone size: .
CDR3 length: 16
J gene: TRBJ2-7
CDR3 protein: CASSQGLAGGYYEQYF
CDR3 DNA: TGCGCCAGCAGCCAAGGACTAGCGGGGGGGTACTACGAGCAGTACTTC

V gene: TRBV18
D gene: TRBD2
clone size: .
CDR3 length: 20
J gene: TRBJ2-3
CDR3 protein: CASSPPRAFTGTSGSDTQYF
CDR3 DNA: TGTGCCAGCTCACCCCCACGTGCTTTCACCGGGACTAGCGGATCAGATACGCAGTATTTT

V gene: TRBV4-1
D gene: TRBD2
clone size: .
CDR3 length: 15
J gene: TRBJ2-5
CDR3 protein: CASTLTGLAGETQYF
CDR3 DNA: TGCGCCAGCACCTTAACCGGACTAGCGGGAGAGACCCAGTACTTC

V gene: TRBV7-6
D gene: TRBD2
clone size: .
CDR3 length: 18
J gene: TRBJ2-7
CDR3 protein: CASSYRGLAGPPGGEQYF
CDR3 DNA: TGTGCCAGCAGCTATAGAGGACTAGCGGGACCCCCGGGAGGGGAGCAGTACTTC

V gene: TRBV29-1
D gene: TRBD2
clone size: .
CDR3 length: 18
J gene: TRBJ2-2
CDR3 protein: CSVEARSSGSPRTGELFF
CDR3 DNA: TGCAGCGTTGAAGCAAGGAGTAGCGGGAGCCCCCGCACCGGGGAGCTGTTTTTT

V gene: TRBV2
D gene: .
clone size: .
CDR3 length: 12
J gene: TRBJ1-2
CDR3 protein: CASTGSVRGYTF
CDR3 DNA: TGTGCCAGCACGGGGTCGGTTCGTGGCTACACCTTC

V gene: TRBV5-1
D gene: .
clone size: .
CDR3 length: 17
J gene: TRBJ2-6
CDR3 protein: CATAQQGQYSGANVLTF
CDR3 DNA: TGCGCCACCGCGCAACAGGGCCAATACTCTGGGGCCAACGTCCTGACTTTC

V gene: TRBV13
D gene: .
clone size: .
CDR3 length: 14
J gene: TRBJ1-2
CDR3 protein: CASSRRLVNYGYTF
CDR3 DNA: TGTGCCAGCAGTCGGAGGTTGGTTAACTATGGCTACACCTTC

V gene: TRBV29-1
D gene: .
clone size: .
CDR3 length: 16
J gene: TRBJ1-2
CDR3 protein: CSVEYPSRGYLYGYTF
CDR3 DNA: TGCAGCGTTGAATACCCCTCGAGGGGGTATCTCTATGGCTACACCTTC

V gene: TRBV6-4
D gene: TRBD2
clone size: once
CDR3 length: 15
J gene: TRBJ2-7
CDR3 protein: CASSRLAGDTNEQYF
CDR3 DNA: TGTGCCAGCAGTCGACTAGCGGGAGATACCAACGAGCAGTACTTC